Below are 26 T cell receptor beta chains sequenced from a single sample in a study of shared clonotypes between healthy human individuals. Assay used: immunoSEQ multiplex PCR; TCRdb lists only in-frame clones, some missing. The profile shows over a million clones, roughly 97% of them singletons. The sequenced material came from naive CD4+ T cells sorted from blood. Subset noted: CD45RA+ positively selected. These receptors were obtained from a man aged 25-45 years in good health.

This rearrangement joins TRBV9 to TRBJ2-1, with 12 bases aligning to TRBD2. The CDR3 consists of 18 residues. The ends lost 0 bases at V and 6 bases at J; junction bases unmatched: 10. Germline lookup yields CDR1 SGDLS and CDR2 YYNGEE. CDR3 in DNA: TGTGCCAGCAGCGTAGCTACTAGCGGGAGGCTTTTAGGCAATGAGCAGTTCTTC. Translated, it gives CASSVATSGRLLGNEQFF.

This sequence joins TRBV6-4 and TRBJ2-7, with a weak D call TRBD2 (5 bases). The CDR3 has 13 amino acids. Germline CDR1 reads MRHNA; CDR2 reads SNTAGT. Trimming cost V 4 bases and J 0 bases, with 7 bases left between them. CDR3: CASSVDYSYEQYF. CDR3 coding DNA: TGTGCCAGCAGTGTCGACTACTCCTACGAGCAGTACTTC.

The chain's CDR3 is CASSLVGGFETQYF. CDR3 sequence (DNA): TGTGCCAGCAGCTTAGTTGGAGGATTTGAGACCCAGTACTTC. This chain links TRBV11-2 with TRBJ2-5; possible D gene TRBD2, 5 bases. This CDR3 has 14 residues. V was pared by 1 base and J by 5 bases, with 11 bases between. Germline V lookup: CDR1 SGHAT, CDR2 FQNNGV. Full variable domain (remainder filled in from reference TRBV11-2 and TRBJ2-5): EAGVAQSPRYKIIEKRQSVAFWCNPISGHATLYWYQQILGQGPKLLIQFQNNGVVDDSQLPKDRFSAERLKGVDSTLKIQPAKLEDSAVYLCASSLVGGFETQYFGPGTRLLVL.

This rearrangement joins TRBV6-1 to TRBJ2-7; a weak D match, TRBD2 (5 bases). Per the germline V gene, CDR1 is MNHNS and CDR2 is SASEGT. CDR3 length equals 13 residues. Trimming removed 4 bases at V and 7 bases at J, with 14 bases between. DNA for the CDR3: TGTGCCAGCAGTGTATACAGTTCGGGAGAGCAGTACTTC. Encoded protein: CASSVYSSGEQYF.

This chain uses TRBV9 with TRBJ2-3; D possibly corresponds to TRBD1 (6 bases). With 3 bases removed from V and 2 bases from J, the gap between germline ends came to 13 bases. The germline V gene encodes CDR1 SGDLS and CDR2 YYNGEE. CDR3 length: 15 amino acids. In DNA form, the CDR3 reads TGTGCCAGCAGCGAGACAGGACATACCACAGATACGCAGTATTTT. It yields the protein CASSETGHTTDTQYF. Full variable domain (outside the CDR3, taken from reference TRBV9 and TRBJ2-3): DSGVTQTPKHLITATGQRVTLRCSPRSGDLSVYWYQQSLDQGLQFLIQYYNGEERAKGNILERFSAQQFPDLHSELNLSSLELGDSALYFCASSETGHTTDTQYFGPGTRLTVL.

This chain links TRBV28 with TRBJ1-2; 8 bases line up with TRBD1. Germline CDR1 is MDHEN and CDR2 is SYDVKM. This CDR3 is built from 15 residues. Trimming took 3 bases from V and 4 from J; bases not matched to a gene: 7. CDR3 in DNA: TGTGCCAGCAGTTTTAGCGACAGGGGCCTCTATGGCTACACCTTC. Amino acid sequence: CASSFSDRGLYGYTF.

This chain joins TRBV10-3 and TRBJ2-1; D gene unclear. The CDR3 is made up of 14 amino acids. The germline CDR1 and CDR2 sequences are ENHRY and SYGVKD. The germline V and J ends were trimmed by 2 bases and 7 bases, with 12 bases remaining between them. The CDR3, as DNA: TGTGCCATCAGTGAGGAGCTTACCAGTAATGAGCAGTTCTTC. Translated: CAISEELTSNEQFF.

The CDR3 DNA is TGTGCCTGGAGTGTAACGGGGGGAGGCGGAGAGACCCAGTACTTC. Translating gives CAWSVTGGGGETQYF. The rearrangement links TRBV30 to TRBJ2-5, with 7 bases matching TRBD2. CDR1 and CDR2 (germline): GTSNPN, SVGIG (reference sequence). The length of the CDR3 is 15 residues. V shed 0 bases and J 4 bases; nucleotides not matched to a gene: 8.

The V gene is TRBV9, the J gene TRBJ1-5; no clear D. V lost 2 bases to trimming and J lost 4 bases, with 13 bases between them. Germline assignment: CDR1 SGDLS and CDR2 YYNGEE. This CDR3 has 15 amino acids. CDR3 amino acids: CASSVSDGRNQPQHF. DNA for the CDR3: TGTGCCAGCAGCGTCTCGGACGGGCGGAATCAGCCCCAGCATTTT.

V usage is TRBV19 and J usage is TRBJ1-3; D gene unclear. The ends were cut back, 7 bases at V and 2 bases at J, with 9 bases in the middle. This CDR3 has 13 residues. Germline CDR1 LNHDA, CDR2 SQIVND (reference sequence). DNA for the CDR3: TGTGCCAGTAAGGAAGGAACTGGAAACACCATATATTTT. This gives the protein CASKEGTGNTIYF.

J is TRBJ2-3 and V is TRBV5-1; D might be TRBD2 (6 bases). Trimming removed 4 bases from V and 4 bases from J, with 22 bases in between. The germline CDR1 and CDR2 sequences are SGHRS and YFSETQ. The CDR3 contains 17 residues. The CDR3 region has the DNA TGCGCCAGCAGCCGTGGGGTCAGCCGGGGGAGCGCAGATACGCAGTATTTT. Protein: CASSRGVSRGSADTQYF.

The chain is built from TRBV19 and TRBJ2-3; 8 bases match TRBD1. The CDR3 consists of 17 residues. From germline, CDR1 is LNHDA and CDR2 SQIVND (reference sequence). With 3 bases clipped from V and 1 base from J, the junction kept 9 bases outside the gene matches. Here the CDR3 DNA reads TGTGCCAGTAGTATTCAGCACAAGACAGGGGGCACAGATACGCAGTATTTT. Encoded protein: CASSIQHKTGGTDTQYF.

The V gene is TRBV6-6, the J gene TRBJ1-2; D perhaps matches TRBD1 (5 bases). The CDR3 is 13 residues long. Between the trimmed V and J ends, which lost 7 bases and 8 bases, there was a span of 17 bases. CDR1 and CDR2 from the germline V gene are MNHNY and SVGAGI (reference sequence). CDR3 DNA: TGTGCCAGCACGGGGACGGGGGACGGAGGCTACACCTTC. The encoded protein is CASTGTGDGGYTF.

The chain combines TRBV7-8 with TRBJ2-7; 12 bases are shared with TRBD2. Germline V gene data show CDR1 as SGHVS and CDR2 as FQNEAQ. J lost 3 bases, V lost 6 bases, and 0 bases had no gene match. The CDR3 extends over 13 amino acids. Here the CDR3 reads CASRGLAGYEQYF. The CDR3 DNA reads as TGTGCCAGCAGGGGACTAGCGGGCTACGAGCAGTACTTC.

The chain recombines TRBV5-1 with TRBJ2-2; 10 positions agree with TRBD2. With 5 bases clipped from V and 6 bases from J, the junction kept 7 bases outside the gene matches. Looked up from germline, CDR1 is SGHRS and CDR2 is YFSETQ. The CDR3 loop spans 15 amino acids. CDR3 amino acids: CASRGLAGESGELFF. CDR3 sequence (DNA): TGCGCCAGCAGGGGTCTAGCGGGAGAGTCCGGGGAGCTGTTTTTT.

V is TRBV9 and J is TRBJ2-3, with unresolved D. Germline V gene lookup returns CDR1 SGDLS and CDR2 YYNGEE. The CDR3 is 14 amino acids. V shed 0 bases and J shed 4 bases, with 9 bases lying between them. The CDR3 bases are TGTGCCAGCAGCGTAGTCCATAACCCAGATACGCAGTATTTT. This codes for CASSVVHNPDTQYF.

This chain links TRBV6-1 with TRBJ1-2; 8 bases fit TRBD1. This CDR3 has 15 amino acids. Germline V gene lookup returns CDR1 MNHNS and CDR2 SASEGT. Unmatched junction bases numbered 9, after V lost 5 bases and J lost 4 bases. DNA of the CDR3: TGTGCCAGCAGTTCGGGACAGGCGGTTGGCTATGGCTACACCTTC. This sequence encodes CASSSGQAVGYGYTF.

This chain links TRBV10-1 with TRBJ2-2, with 10 bases aligning to TRBD2. Losses at the gene ends were 3 bases for V and 0 bases for J; bases not matched to a gene: 7. The CDR3 runs to 18 residues. The germline gives CDR1 WNHNN, CDR2 SYGVQD (reference sequence). Here the CDR3 DNA reads TGCGCCAGCAGTGAAGGGCTAGCGGGAGCCGCGAACACCGGGGAGCTGTTTTTT. Its translation is CASSEGLAGAANTGELFF.

The rearrangement links TRBV5-4 to TRBJ2-5; D is undetermined. The V gene lost 0 bases and the J gene lost 2 bases, with 8 bases spanning the gap. This CDR3 has 14 amino acids. Germline CDR1 SGHNT, CDR2 YYREEE (reference sequence). The CDR3 region has the DNA TGTGCCAGCAGCTTGGAGTCCTCGCAAGAGACCCAGTACTTC. Amino acid sequence: CASSLESSQETQYF. Full variable domain (missing parts from reference TRBV5-4 and TRBJ2-5): ETGVTQSPTHLIKTRGQQVTLRCSSQSGHNTVSWYQQALGQGPQFIFQYYREEENGRGNFPPRFSGLQFPNYSSELNVNALELDDSALYLCASSLESSQETQYFGPGTRLLVL.

The chain combines TRBV2 with TRBJ2-7; TRBD2 matches 7 bases. The CDR3 runs to 15 residues. Germline lookup yields CDR1 SNHLY and CDR2 FYNNEI. V shed 3 bases, J shed 6 bases, and the junction held 11 bases outside the gene matches. The CDR3 DNA follows: TGTGCCAGCAGTGAGTTGGCGGGAGATCTCGGCGAGCAGTACTTC. It encodes CASSELAGDLGEQYF.

For this clone: Within the sample, other DNA sequences also encode this same CDR3. This chain connects TRBV10-1 to TRBJ2-2; no clear D gene. Trimming shortened V by 6 bases and J by 1 base, and 6 bases separated the two germline ends. Germline CDR1 WNHNN, CDR2 SYGVQD (reference sequence). The CDR3 extends over 13 amino acids. The CDR3 here is CASRAGNTGELFF. The CDR3 bases are TGCGCCAGCAGAGCCGGGAACACCGGGGAGCTGTTTTTT.

The J gene is TRBJ2-4, the V gene TRBV5-5, with TRBD1 matching 7 bases. The CDR3 is 16 amino acids. CDR1 and CDR2 (germline): SGHKS, YYEKEE (reference sequence). The J segment lost 5 bases and the V segment lost 4 bases, leaving 12 bases of the junction unmatched. The DNA of the CDR3 is TGTGCCAGCAGCCCGCACTCAGACAGGGACCAAAACATTCAGTACTTC. Protein: CASSPHSDRDQNIQYF.

The chain joins TRBV7-2 to TRBJ2-1, with 8 bases fitting TRBD2. CDR1 is SGHTA and CDR2 is FQGNSA in the germline V gene. With V trimmed by 1 base and J by 4 bases, 6 bases remained unmatched. The CDR3 is 16 residues long. The CDR3 here is CASSLEPSGLYNEQFF. Written as DNA, the CDR3 is TGTGCCAGCAGCTTAGAACCTAGCGGGTTATACAATGAGCAGTTCTTC. Full variable domain (missing parts from reference TRBV7-2 and TRBJ2-1): GAGVSQSPSNKVTEKGKDVELRCDPISGHTALYWYRQSLGQGLEFLIYFQGNSAPDKSGLPSDRFSAERTGGSVSTLTIQRTQQEDSAVYLCASSLEPSGLYNEQFFGPGTRLTVL.

The rearrangement joins TRBV28 to TRBJ1-4; D might be TRBD1 (5 bases). The germline gives CDR1 MDHEN, CDR2 SYDVKM. The CDR3 has 14 amino acids. V was trimmed by 7 bases and J by 6 bases, leaving 15 bases between them. Here the CDR3 reads CASTTRGGDEKLFF. The CDR3 DNA is TGTGCCAGCACGACAAGGGGAGGTGATGAAAAACTGTTTTTT.

This clone was picked up one time. V gene TRBV5-1 combines with J gene TRBJ2-3; D might be TRBD2 (5 bases). The length of the CDR3 is 15 residues. Trimming shortened V by 1 base and J by 6 bases, and 15 bases separated the two germline ends. CDR1 and CDR2 (germline): SGHRS, YFSETQ. The CDR3 reads CASSLSRGPGDTQYF. The CDR3 DNA is TGCGCCAGCAGCTTGTCCCGTGGCCCGGGGGATACGCAGTATTTT.

The gene calls are TRBV11-2 and TRBJ2-5; TRBD1 agrees at 10 bases. The J segment lost 4 bases and the V segment lost 0 bases, leaving 5 bases of the junction unmatched. The germline V gene encodes CDR1 SGHAT and CDR2 FQNNGV. The CDR3 is 16 residues long. CDR3 protein: CASSLESGQGLETQYF. CDR3 coding DNA: TGTGCCAGCAGCTTAGAGTCGGGACAGGGGCTAGAGACCCAGTACTTC.